This record covers a single TCR beta chain. This specimen belongs to a study of OX40 agonist ivuxolimab in advanced cancers. Clones were read by immunoSEQ multiplex PCR, and TCRdb kept only the in-frame ones, dropping some. This sample has roughly 61,000 clones, with over 75% found just once. Trimming cost V 2 bases and J 0 bases; bases outside gene matches: 13. The length of the CDR3 is 19 residues. Per the germline V gene, CDR1 is KGHSH and CDR2 is LQKENI. The material was CD4+ or CD8+ T cells sorted from blood, obtained in a trial of the OX40 agonist ivuxolimab. The chain links TRBV18 to TRBJ1-2; 9 bases map to TRBD1. This receptor was obtained from an adult with an advanced solid tumor such as melanoma, head and neck, liver or kidney cancer. CDR3 amino acids: CASSPKGYRDRDPNYGYTF. The CDR3 nucleotides read TGTGCCAGCTCACCAAAAGGCTACCGGGACAGGGATCCTAACTATGGCTACACCTTC.